The clone carrying this T cell receptor (beta chain) occurred many times. Its antigen is not identified. V was pared by 6 bases and J by 10 bases, with 17 bases of the junction left unmatched. The CDR3 is made up of 15 amino acids. Germline V gene sequence: CDR1 KGHSH, CDR2 LQKENI. As for time point: newly diagnosed GD, antithyroid drugs for less than 3 months. RNA from PBMCs was the source of the TCR library. For TCR beta, libraries came from iRepertoire HTBI primers and Arm-PCR of CDR3 regions. TCRdb recomputed calls from the multiplex PCR reads with MiXCR, one row per CDR3 protein. The data hold some 450,000 distinct CDR3 sequences, with around 17% observed a single time. The data stem from a study of regulatory T cells in long-lasting Graves disease. Points from the study as a whole: Graves' patients with persistent disease showed TCR diversity lower than patients newly diagnosed.

The data were also submitted as part of a second study, on T cells in Graves' hyperthyroidism and ophthalmopathy. This second study notes: Diagnoses used clinical symptoms, serum thyroxine and TRAb, thyroid ultrasound and orbital computed tomography. When the TCR CDR3 underwent first-round RT-PCR, the HTBI primer set was used. In the analysis, a 13 V-J model separated ophthalmopathy from stable hyperthyroidism.

The specimen comprised peripheral blood mononuclear cells (PBMCs), sampled at new diagnosis, from a patient treated with antithyroid drugs. This TCR came from a woman between 25 and 40 years old with Graves disease. The J gene is TRBJ1-2, the V gene TRBV18; 7 bases map to TRBD1. CDR3 amino acids: CASSVTTGTGFDYTF. The DNA for the CDR3 is TGTGCCAGCTCGGTTACGACAGGGACCGGGTTTGACTACACCTTC.